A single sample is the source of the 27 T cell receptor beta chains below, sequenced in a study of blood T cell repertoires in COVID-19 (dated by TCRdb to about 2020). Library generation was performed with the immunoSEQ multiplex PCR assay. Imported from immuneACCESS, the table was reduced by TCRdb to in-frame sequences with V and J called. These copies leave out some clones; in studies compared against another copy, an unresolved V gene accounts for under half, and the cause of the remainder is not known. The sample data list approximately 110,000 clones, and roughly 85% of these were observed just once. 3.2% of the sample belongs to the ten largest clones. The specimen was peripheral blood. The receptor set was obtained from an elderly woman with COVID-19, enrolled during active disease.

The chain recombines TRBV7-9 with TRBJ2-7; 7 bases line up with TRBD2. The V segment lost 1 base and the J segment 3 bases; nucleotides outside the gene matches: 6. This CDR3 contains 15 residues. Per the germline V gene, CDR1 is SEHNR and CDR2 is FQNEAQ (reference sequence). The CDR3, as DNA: TGTGCCAGCAGCTTAGGTCATCCGGGAGGCTACGAGCAGTACTTC. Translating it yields CASSLGHPGGYEQYF.

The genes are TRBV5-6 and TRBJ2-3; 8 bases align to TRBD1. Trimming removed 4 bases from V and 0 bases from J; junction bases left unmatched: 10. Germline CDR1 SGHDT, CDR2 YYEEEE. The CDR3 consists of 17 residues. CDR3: CASSRGTGAPSTDTQYF. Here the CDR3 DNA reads TGTGCCAGCAGCAGAGGGACAGGAGCTCCGAGCACAGATACGCAGTATTTT.

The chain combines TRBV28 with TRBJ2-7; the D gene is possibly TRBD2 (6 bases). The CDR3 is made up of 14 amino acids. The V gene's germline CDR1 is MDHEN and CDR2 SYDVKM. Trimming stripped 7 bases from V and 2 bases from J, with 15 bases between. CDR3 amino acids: CASTPGTGTYEQYF. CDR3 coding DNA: TGTGCCAGCACCCCGGGGACTGGGACCTACGAGCAGTACTTC.

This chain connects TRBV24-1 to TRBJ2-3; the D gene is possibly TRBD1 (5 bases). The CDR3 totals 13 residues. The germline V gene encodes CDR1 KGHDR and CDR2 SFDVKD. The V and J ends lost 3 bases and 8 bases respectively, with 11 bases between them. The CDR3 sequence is CATSDTGAPTQYF. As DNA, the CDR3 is TGTGCCACCAGTGATACAGGTGCCCCTACGCAGTATTTT.

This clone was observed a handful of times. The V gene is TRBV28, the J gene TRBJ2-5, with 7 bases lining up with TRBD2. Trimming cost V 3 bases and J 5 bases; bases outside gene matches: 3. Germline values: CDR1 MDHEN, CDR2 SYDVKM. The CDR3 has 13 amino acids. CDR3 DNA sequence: TGTGCCAGCAGTTTTTGGCGGGGGGAGACCCAGTACTTC. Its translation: CASSFWRGETQYF.

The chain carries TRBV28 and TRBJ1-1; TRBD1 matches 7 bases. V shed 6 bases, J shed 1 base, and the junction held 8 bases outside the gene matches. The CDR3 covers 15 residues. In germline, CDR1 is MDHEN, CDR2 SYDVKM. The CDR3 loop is CASSTGAVSNTEAFF. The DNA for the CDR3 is TGTGCCAGCAGCACAGGGGCCGTTTCGAACACTGAAGCTTTCTTT. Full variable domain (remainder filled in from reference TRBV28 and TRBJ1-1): DVKVTQSSRYLVKRTGEKVFLECVQDMDHENMFWYRQDPGLGLRLIYFSYDVKMKEKGDIPEGYSVSREKKERFSLILESASTNQTSMYLCASSTGAVSNTEAFFGQGTRLTVV.

CDR3 nucleotides: TGTGCCAGCAGCTTAGTCCAGCGGGAGGGGGAGCAGTACTTC. It translates to CASSLVQREGEQYF. The genes are TRBV13 and TRBJ2-7; TRBD2 agrees at 10 bases. This CDR3 comprises 14 residues. The V and J ends lost 1 base and 7 bases, in that order; junction bases with no gene match: 4. Germline CDR1 and CDR2: PRHDT and FYEKMQ (reference sequence).

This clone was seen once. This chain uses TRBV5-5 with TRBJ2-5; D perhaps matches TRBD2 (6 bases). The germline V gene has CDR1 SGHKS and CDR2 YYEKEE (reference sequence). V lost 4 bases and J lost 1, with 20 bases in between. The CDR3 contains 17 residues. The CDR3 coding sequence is TGTGCCAGCAGCCTGGAGGGTGGGGGGATGCTCCAAGAGACCCAGTACTTC. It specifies CASSLEGGGMLQETQYF.

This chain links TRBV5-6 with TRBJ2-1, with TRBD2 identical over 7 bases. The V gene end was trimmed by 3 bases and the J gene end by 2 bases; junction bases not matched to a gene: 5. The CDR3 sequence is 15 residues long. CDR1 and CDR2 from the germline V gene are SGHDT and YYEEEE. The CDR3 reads CASSYAGRPYNEQFF. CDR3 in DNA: TGTGCCAGCAGCTACGCCGGGAGGCCCTACAATGAGCAGTTCTTC.

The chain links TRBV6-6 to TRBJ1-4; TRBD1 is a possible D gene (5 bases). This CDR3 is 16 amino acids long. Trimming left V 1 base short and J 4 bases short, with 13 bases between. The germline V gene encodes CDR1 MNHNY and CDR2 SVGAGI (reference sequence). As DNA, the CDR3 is TGTGCCAGCAGTTACTTTACAGGTGCTCTTAATGAAAAACTGTTTTTT. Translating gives CASSYFTGALNEKLFF.

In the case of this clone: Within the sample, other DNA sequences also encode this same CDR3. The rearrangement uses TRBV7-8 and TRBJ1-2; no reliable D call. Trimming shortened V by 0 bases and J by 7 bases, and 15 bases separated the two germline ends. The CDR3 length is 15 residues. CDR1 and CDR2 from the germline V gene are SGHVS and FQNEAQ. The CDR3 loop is CASSLAQAGSSGYTF. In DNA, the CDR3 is TGTGCCAGCAGCTTAGCTCAGGCCGGTAGTAGTGGCTACACCTTC.

The CDR3 loop reads CATSDSRGGDEQFF. The CDR3 DNA is TGTGCCACCAGTGATTCGCGAGGAGGGGATGAGCAGTTCTTC. The rearrangement links TRBV24-1 to TRBJ2-1; tentatively, D is TRBD2 (6 bases). CDR3 length: 14 residues. Per the germline V gene, CDR1 is KGHDR and CDR2 is SFDVKD. Between the trimmed V and J ends, which lost 2 bases and 8 bases, there was a span of 12 bases.

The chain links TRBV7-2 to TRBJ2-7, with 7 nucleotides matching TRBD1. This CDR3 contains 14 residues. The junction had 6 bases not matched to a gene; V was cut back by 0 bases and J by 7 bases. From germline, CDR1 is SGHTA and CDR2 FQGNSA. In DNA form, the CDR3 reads TGTGCCAGCAGCTTAGCGACAGGGACGAGAGAGCAGTACTTC. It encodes CASSLATGTREQYF.

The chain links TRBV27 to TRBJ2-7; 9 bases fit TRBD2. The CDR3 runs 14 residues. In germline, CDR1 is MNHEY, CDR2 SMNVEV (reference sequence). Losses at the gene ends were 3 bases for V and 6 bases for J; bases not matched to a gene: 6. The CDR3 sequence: CASSFGREGSEQYF. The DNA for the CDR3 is TGTGCCAGCAGTTTTGGGCGGGAGGGGAGCGAGCAGTACTTC.

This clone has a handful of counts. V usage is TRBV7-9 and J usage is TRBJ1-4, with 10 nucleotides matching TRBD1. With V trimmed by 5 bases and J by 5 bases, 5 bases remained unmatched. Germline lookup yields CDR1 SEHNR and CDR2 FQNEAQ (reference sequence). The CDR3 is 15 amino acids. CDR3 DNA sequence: TGTGCCAGCAGCCCCGGGACAGGGGACAATGAAAAACTGTTTTTT. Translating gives CASSPGTGDNEKLFF.

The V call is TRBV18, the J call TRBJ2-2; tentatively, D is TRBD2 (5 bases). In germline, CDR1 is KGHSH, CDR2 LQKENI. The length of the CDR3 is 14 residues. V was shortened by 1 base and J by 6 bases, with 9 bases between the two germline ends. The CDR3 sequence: CASSPLASSGELFF. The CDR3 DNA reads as TGTGCCAGCTCACCACTAGCGTCGTCCGGGGAGCTGTTTTTT.

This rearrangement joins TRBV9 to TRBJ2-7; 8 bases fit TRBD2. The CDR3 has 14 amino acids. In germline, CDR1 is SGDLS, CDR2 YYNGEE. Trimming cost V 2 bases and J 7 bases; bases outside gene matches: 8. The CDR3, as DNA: TGTGCCAGCAGCGTCGAGCGGGAGTGGGGGGAGCAGTACTTC. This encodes CASSVEREWGEQYF.

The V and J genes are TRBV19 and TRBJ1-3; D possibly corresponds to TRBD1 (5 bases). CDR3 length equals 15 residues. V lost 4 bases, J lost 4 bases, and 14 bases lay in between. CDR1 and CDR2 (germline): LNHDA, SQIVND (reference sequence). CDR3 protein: CASSTTFGAGNTIYF. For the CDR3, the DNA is TGTGCCAGTAGTACCACCTTTGGGGCCGGAAACACCATATATTTT. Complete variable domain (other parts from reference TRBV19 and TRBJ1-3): DGGITQSPKYLFRKEGQNVTLSCEQNLNHDAMYWYRQDPGQGLRLIYYSQIVNDFQKGDIAEGYSVSREKKESFPLTVTSAQKNPTAFYLCASSTTFGAGNTIYFGEGSWLTVV.

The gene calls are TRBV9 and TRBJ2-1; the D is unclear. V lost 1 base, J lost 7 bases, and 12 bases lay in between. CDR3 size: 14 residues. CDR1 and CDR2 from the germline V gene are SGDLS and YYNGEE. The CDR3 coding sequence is TGTGCCAGCAGCGTACGCGGTAGTTTAAATGAGCAGTTCTTC. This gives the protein CASSVRGSLNEQFF.

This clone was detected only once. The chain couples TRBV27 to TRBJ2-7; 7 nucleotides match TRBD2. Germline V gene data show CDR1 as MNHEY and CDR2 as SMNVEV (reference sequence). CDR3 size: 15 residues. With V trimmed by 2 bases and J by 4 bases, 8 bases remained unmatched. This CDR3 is CASSLRGSQRYEQYF. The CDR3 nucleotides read TGTGCCAGCAGTTTACGCGGGAGTCAGAGGTACGAGCAGTACTTC.

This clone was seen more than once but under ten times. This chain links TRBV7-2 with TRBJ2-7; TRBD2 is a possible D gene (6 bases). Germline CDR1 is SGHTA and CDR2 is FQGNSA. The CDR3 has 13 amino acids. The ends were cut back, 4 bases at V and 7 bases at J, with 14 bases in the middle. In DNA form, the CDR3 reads TGTGCCAGCAGCTCGCCCCTAGCGTTTGAGCAGTACTTC. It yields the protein CASSSPLAFEQYF.

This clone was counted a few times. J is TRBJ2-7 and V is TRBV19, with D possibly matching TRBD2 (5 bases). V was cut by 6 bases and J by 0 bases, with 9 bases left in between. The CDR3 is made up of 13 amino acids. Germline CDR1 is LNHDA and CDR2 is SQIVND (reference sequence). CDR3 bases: TGTGCCAGTAGAAGAGGGAGCTCCTACGAGCAGTACTTC. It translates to CASRRGSSYEQYF.

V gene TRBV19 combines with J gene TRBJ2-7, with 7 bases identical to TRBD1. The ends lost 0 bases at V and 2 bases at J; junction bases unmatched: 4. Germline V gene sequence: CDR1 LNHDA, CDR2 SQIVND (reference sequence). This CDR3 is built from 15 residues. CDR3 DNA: TGTGCCAGTAGTATAGAAGCACAGGGGCCCTACGAGCAGTACTTC. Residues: CASSIEAQGPYEQYF.

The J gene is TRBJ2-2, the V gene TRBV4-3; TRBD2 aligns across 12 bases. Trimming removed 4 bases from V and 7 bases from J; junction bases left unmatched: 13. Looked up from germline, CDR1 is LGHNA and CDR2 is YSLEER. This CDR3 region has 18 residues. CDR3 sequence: CASSPNPRLAGVGGELFF. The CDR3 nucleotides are TGCGCCAGCAGCCCGAATCCGCGACTAGCGGGAGTCGGCGGGGAGCTGTTTTTT.

This CDR3 is CATGSSYNEQFF. The CDR3, as DNA: TGCGCTACAGGTAGCTCCTACAATGAGCAGTTCTTC. The genes are TRBV5-1 and TRBJ2-1; TRBD1 might be the D (5 bases). The germline CDR1 and CDR2 sequences are SGHRS and YFSETQ. The length of the CDR3 is 12 residues.

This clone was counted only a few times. CDR3 amino acids: CASSQIRQGGTGELFF. The DNA of the CDR3 is TGTGCCAGCAGCCAGATACGACAGGGGGGCACCGGGGAGCTGTTTTTT. The rearrangement uses TRBV14 and TRBJ2-2, with TRBD1 identical over 9 bases. The J segment lost 4 bases and the V segment lost 3 bases, leaving 6 bases of the junction unmatched. This CDR3 spans 16 amino acids. Per germline, CDR1 SGHDN and CDR2 FVKESK.

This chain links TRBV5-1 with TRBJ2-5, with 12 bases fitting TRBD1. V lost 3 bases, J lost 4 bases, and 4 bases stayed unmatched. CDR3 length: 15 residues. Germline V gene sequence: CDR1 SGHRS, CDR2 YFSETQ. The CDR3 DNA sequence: TGCGCCAGCAGCTCGGGACAGGGGGCACTAGAGACCCAGTACTTC. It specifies CASSSGQGALETQYF.